This T cell receptor (beta chain) stems from a study of shared clonotypes between healthy human individuals. The V segment lost 1 base and the J segment 6 bases; nucleotides outside the gene matches: 12. Germline lookup yields CDR1 SGHRS and CDR2 YFSETQ. The CDR3 contains 18 residues. Using immunoSEQ multiplex PCR, the repertoire was profiled, and TCRdb retains in-frame clones only, with some absent. The sample lists millions of clones, over 85% occurring once. This sequence was found in a man between 18 and 29 years old in good health. The sequenced material came from naive CD4+ T cells sorted from blood. As to subset: CD45RA+ positively selected. V gene TRBV5-1 combines with J gene TRBJ2-2; TRBD1 agrees at 10 bases. The CDR3 sequence: CASSLLGTGTGVAGELFF. In DNA form, the CDR3 reads TGCGCCAGCAGCTTGCTCGGTACCGGGACAGGGGTCGCCGGGGAGCTGTTTTTT.